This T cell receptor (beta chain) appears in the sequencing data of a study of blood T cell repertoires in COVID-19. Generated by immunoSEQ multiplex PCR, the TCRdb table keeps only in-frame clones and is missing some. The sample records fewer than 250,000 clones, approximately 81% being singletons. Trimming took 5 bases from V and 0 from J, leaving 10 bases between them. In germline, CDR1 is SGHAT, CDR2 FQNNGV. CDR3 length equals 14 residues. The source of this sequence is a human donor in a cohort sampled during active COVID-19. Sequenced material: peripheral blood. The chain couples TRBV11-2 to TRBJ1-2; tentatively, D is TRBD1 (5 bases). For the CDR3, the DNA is TGTGCCAGCAGCCCTTCGACAGCTAACTATGGCTACACCTTC. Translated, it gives CASSPSTANYGYTF.